The 19 T cell receptor beta chains presented below share a single source sample, sequenced in a study of vaccination and CD4 T cells after COVID-19. The treatment: approximately nine-day PBMC culture with coronavirus spike peptide pools or control peptides (ViraFEST assay). Oncomine TCR Beta short-read sequencing was applied to DNA from cultured CD4+ T cells. In TCRdb, the PCR reads were re-called with MiXCR into one record per CDR3 protein. Among approximately 16,000 distinct CDR3 sequences listed, just over 20% were seen once. These receptors have no identified antigens. The sample consisted of CD4+ T cells from blood, cultured in vitro, taken before SARS-CoV-2 vaccination. These receptors were obtained from a human donor who received a COVID-19 vaccine.

The count of this clonotype is one. J is TRBJ1-4 and V is TRBV2, with 9 bases that match TRBD1. This CDR3 has 15 amino acids. CDR1 is SNHLY and CDR2 is FYNNEI in the germline V gene. V shed 6 bases and J 6 bases; nucleotides not matched to a gene: 8. The CDR3 loop is CASSSDRGSDEKLFF. The CDR3 DNA sequence: TGTGCCAGCAGCTCAGACAGGGGGTCAGATGAAAAACTGTTTTTT.

The V call is TRBV24-1, the J call TRBJ2-1; TRBD1 matches at 8 bases. CDR3 size: 18 residues. Germline CDR1 KGHDR, CDR2 SFDVKD. The V and J ends lost 1 base and 4 bases, in that order; junction bases with no gene match: 11. In DNA, the CDR3 is TGTGCCACCAGTGATTTAGGACAGGGCATCCCTTCTTACAATGAGCAGTTCTTC. It yields the protein CATSDLGQGIPSYNEQFF.

This clonotype was picked up a small number of times. V and J are TRBV12-5 and TRBJ1-2, with no clear D. CDR1 is LGHNT, CDR2 FRNRAP, per germline. This CDR3 has 14 amino acids. V lost 0 bases, J lost 7 bases, and 12 bases lay in between. The CDR3 loop reads CASGLVGGHTGYTF. Written as DNA, the CDR3 is TGTGCTAGTGGTTTGGTTGGAGGGCATACTGGCTACACCTTC.

In this sample, this clonotype turned up a few times. This chain links TRBV9 with TRBJ1-1; D remains ambiguous. Germline loops: CDR1 SGDLS, CDR2 YYNGEE. V shed 0 bases and J shed 5 bases, with 11 bases lying between them. The CDR3 spans 14 residues. The CDR3 bases are TGTGCCAGCAGCGTAGAAGCAGGTCGGACTGAAGCTTTCTTT. Translated, it gives CASSVEAGRTEAFF. Full variable domain (remainder filled in from reference TRBV9 and TRBJ1-1): DSGVTQTPKHLITATGQRVTLRCSPRSGDLSVYWYQQSLDQGLQFLIQYYNGEERAKGNILERFSAQQFPDLHSELNLSSLELGDSALYFCASSVEAGRTEAFFGQGTRLTVV.

The V gene is TRBV27, the J gene TRBJ2-1, with a tentative D call TRBD2 (5 bases). Germline V gives CDR1 MNHEY, CDR2 SMNVEV (reference sequence). V lost 8 bases and J 5 bases, leaving 13 bases between the germline ends. This CDR3 has 13 residues. The CDR3 bases are TGTGCCAGCTCCCTAGCACTGGACAATGAGCAGTTCTTC. This sequence encodes CASSLALDNEQFF.

The chain has TRBV2 and TRBJ2-1, with D uncertain. Trimming took off 4 bases at V and 6 bases at J, with 10 bases between the two ends. CDR1 is SNHLY and CDR2 is FYNNEI in the germline V gene. This CDR3 has 13 amino acids. The CDR3 protein is CASSVRPGNEQFF. CDR3 coding DNA: TGTGCCAGCAGTGTACGACCGGGCAATGAGCAGTTCTTC.

This clonotype has a handful of counts. This rearrangement joins TRBV12-5 to TRBJ1-5; 8 nucleotides match TRBD1. V lost 4 bases, J lost 2 bases, and 7 bases stayed unmatched. The CDR3 runs 16 residues. Germline values: CDR1 LGHNT, CDR2 FRNRAP. The CDR3 here is CASGSSGGQGNQPQHF. As DNA, the CDR3 is TGTGCTAGTGGTTCGAGCGGGGGACAGGGCAATCAGCCCCAGCATTTT. The full variable domain, with the rest looked up from reference TRBV12-5 and TRBJ1-5, is DARVTQTPRHKVTEMGQEVTMRCQPILGHNTVFWYRQTMMQGLELLAYFRNRAPLDDSGMPKDRFSAEMPDATLATLKIQPSEPRDSAVYFCASGSSGGQGNQPQHFGDGTRLSIL.

This clonotype was counted a few times. The chain recombines TRBV3-1 with TRBJ1-2; tentatively, D is TRBD1 (6 bases). The V end was cut by 4 bases, the J end by 2 bases, with 8 bases between. The CDR3 has 13 residues. Germline V gene data show CDR1 as LGHDT and CDR2 as YNNKEL (reference sequence). The CDR3 is CASSPTGNYGYTF. DNA of the CDR3: TGTGCCAGCAGCCCTACAGGGAACTATGGCTACACCTTC.

The table lists this clonotype with a few counts. V gene TRBV5-4 combines with J gene TRBJ1-2; no reliable D call. CDR1 SGHNT and CDR2 YYREEE come from the germline V gene (reference sequence). Between the trimmed V and J ends, which lost 1 base and 6 bases, there was a span of 10 bases. The CDR3 loop spans 13 amino acids. As DNA, the CDR3 is TGTGCCAGCAGCTTGAACAGTCTCGATGGCTACACCTTC. Translating gives CASSLNSLDGYTF.

This clonotype was seen only a few times. V and J are TRBV5-4 and TRBJ2-1; 8 nucleotides agree with TRBD2. V gave up 4 bases and J gave up 3 bases; unmatched junction bases: 9. This CDR3 has 16 residues. Germline loops: CDR1 SGHNT, CDR2 YYREEE (reference sequence). The CDR3 DNA is TGTGCCAGCAGCAAGGGGATGGCGGGGGGCTACAATGAGCAGTTCTTC. Translation gives CASSKGMAGGYNEQFF.

This clonotype was picked up a small number of times. The chain is built from TRBV10-3 and TRBJ2-6; 7 bases match TRBD1. V trimming: 6 bases; J trimming: 0 bases; junction bases outside the gene matches: 17. Germline V CDR1 and CDR2: ENHRY, SYGVKD. The CDR3 loop spans 20 amino acids. The CDR3 spells CAIRSEPPGQPYSGANVLTF. DNA for the CDR3: TGTGCCATCAGATCAGAGCCACCGGGACAGCCATACTCTGGGGCCAACGTCCTGACTTTC.

The chain is built from TRBV7-9 and TRBJ1-3; 8 bases are shared with TRBD1. This CDR3 is built from 15 residues. J lost 2 bases, V lost 3 bases, and 3 bases had no gene match. Germline loops: CDR1 SEHNR, CDR2 FQNEAQ (reference sequence). Here the CDR3 reads CASSFRGRAGNTIYF. The CDR3 DNA reads TGTGCCAGCAGCTTCAGGGGGCGAGCTGGAAACACCATATATTTT.

This clonotype was counted between two and nine times. The CDR3, as DNA: TGCAGTGCTAGTTGGTCTGCTACTAACTATGGCTACACCTTC. Protein product: CSASWSATNYGYTF. The chain combines TRBV20-1 with TRBJ1-2; D unclear. The V end lost 3 bases, the J end lost 0 bases, and 11 bases lay between the germline ends. This CDR3 spans 14 amino acids. CDR1 is DFQATT, CDR2 SNEGSKA, per germline (reference sequence).

V and J are TRBV7-9 and TRBJ1-5; no definite D call. Germline loops: CDR1 SEHNR, CDR2 FQNEAQ (reference sequence). Between the trimmed V and J ends, which lost 3 bases and 0 bases, there was a span of 3 bases. This CDR3 has 13 residues. The CDR3 here is CASSFGSNQPQHF. The DNA for the CDR3 is TGTGCCAGCAGCTTTGGTAGCAATCAGCCCCAGCATTTT.

V usage is TRBV5-1 and J usage is TRBJ2-3; TRBD2 is a possible D gene (7 bases). The germline gives CDR1 SGHRS, CDR2 YFSETQ. Trimming shortened V by 5 bases and J by 5 bases, and 21 bases separated the two germline ends. The CDR3 has 16 amino acids. CDR3: CASRSPRGGAEDTQYF. CDR3 nucleotide sequence: TGCGCCAGCAGATCCCCGAGGGGGGGGGCCGAAGATACGCAGTATTTT.

This clonotype came up a few times. V and J are TRBV11-2 and TRBJ2-1; 10 nucleotides line up with TRBD2. Germline-derived CDR1 and CDR2 are SGHAT and FQNNGV. V lost 5 bases, J lost 5 bases, and 6 bases stayed unmatched. The length of the CDR3 is 15 residues. The CDR3 DNA reads TGTGCCAGCAGCGGAATAGCGGGGGGAAACAATGAGCAGTTCTTC. Encoded protein: CASSGIAGGNNEQFF.

This clonotype has more than one count but fewer than ten. This chain connects TRBV12-3 or TRBV12-4 to TRBJ2-1; a weak D match, TRBD2 (6 bases). V dropped 1 base and J dropped 5 bases, with 9 bases sitting between them. The CDR3 consists of 14 residues. CDR3 protein: CASSLDGGDNEQFF. CDR3 nucleotides: TGTGCCAGCAGTTTAGATGGAGGGGACAATGAGCAGTTCTTC.

CDR3 protein: CASGDRGRGTEAFF. The CDR3 DNA sequence: TGTGCCAGCGGGGACAGGGGGCGCGGTACTGAAGCTTTCTTT. This rearrangement joins TRBV6-1 to TRBJ1-1, with 12 positions matching TRBD1. V trimming: 8 bases; J trimming: 5 bases; junction bases outside the gene matches: 6. CDR1 and CDR2 (germline): MNHNS, SASEGT. CDR3 length equals 14 residues.

This clonotype was detected a few times. This rearrangement joins TRBV12-3 or TRBV12-4 to TRBJ1-6; 8 bases agree with TRBD1. This CDR3 comprises 16 residues. V was pared by 6 bases and J by 5 bases, with 9 bases of the junction left unmatched. The CDR3 sequence is CASSPSRGRDNSPLHF. CDR3 nucleotides: TGTGCCAGCAGCCCCTCCAGGGGGCGGGATAATTCACCCCTCCACTTT.